These 18 T cell receptor beta chains were sequenced from one sample in a study of shared clonotypes between healthy human individuals. Using immunoSEQ multiplex PCR, the repertoire was profiled, and TCRdb retains in-frame clones only, with some absent. The data show approximately 2,000,000 clones, around 93% seen once. CD45RO-negative cells were positively selected for CCR7, leaving out terminally differentiated effector memory CD45RA+ cells. What was sequenced was naive CD8+ T cells from PBMCs. Receptors originate from a young man in good health. Some clones in this sample may be carry-over from other donors' samples.

This sequence joins TRBV14 and TRBJ2-3; D gene ambiguous. The CDR3 runs 17 residues. The germline gives CDR1 SGHDN, CDR2 FVKESK. V was clipped by 1 base and J by 6 bases, with 20 bases between them. The CDR3 coding sequence is TGTGCCAGCAGCCAAGTGGAAGACGGGTCTCTTCCGGATACGCAGTATTTT. Translated, it gives CASSQVEDGSLPDTQYF.

This clone was detected once. The chain links TRBV7-6 to TRBJ2-1; D may be TRBD2 (5 bases). Per germline, CDR1 SGHVS and CDR2 FNYEAQ. Trimming left V 4 bases short and J 3 bases short, with 10 bases between. This CDR3 spans 14 amino acids. This chain's CDR3 is CASSSSGYYNEQFF. Written as DNA, the CDR3 is TGTGCCAGCAGCTCGAGCGGTTACTACAATGAGCAGTTCTTC.

The CDR3 here is CASSFQSLWTGTSGRMGYEQYF. The CDR3 DNA reads as TGTGCCAGCAGTTTTCAGAGTTTGTGGACTGGCACTAGCGGGAGGATGGGCTACGAGCAGTACTTC. The chain has TRBV28 and TRBJ2-7; 12 nucleotides align to TRBD2. The CDR3 runs 22 residues. CDR1 MDHEN and CDR2 SYDVKM come from the germline V gene. Germline trimming cut 3 bases from V and 3 bases from J; bases unmatched to any gene: 24.

This chain connects TRBV27 to TRBJ2-5, with TRBD2 matching over 9 bases. The CDR3 consists of 15 residues. The ends lost 5 bases at V and 5 bases at J; junction bases unmatched: 9. Germline-derived CDR1 and CDR2 are MNHEY and SMNVEV (reference sequence). This chain's CDR3 is CASSLISGSDETQYF. Written as DNA, the CDR3 is TGTGCCAGCAGTCTCATTAGCGGGAGCGATGAGACCCAGTACTTC.

This clone was counted only a few times. The V call is TRBV28, the J call TRBJ1-2; TRBD1 matches at 7 bases. With V trimmed by 2 bases and J by 1 base, 1 base remained unmatched. The CDR3 sequence is 14 residues long. The germline gives CDR1 MDHEN, CDR2 SYDVKM. In nucleotides, the CDR3 is TGTGCCAGCAGTTTAAGGGGGCGTAACTATGGCTACACCTTC. As protein: CASSLRGRNYGYTF.

J is TRBJ2-1 and V is TRBV28, with 9 bases that match TRBD1. This CDR3 is built from 14 residues. The germline V gene encodes CDR1 MDHEN and CDR2 SYDVKM. V gave up 6 bases and J gave up 3 bases; unmatched junction bases: 3. CDR3 nucleotides: TGTGCCAGCAGACGGGACAGGGTCTACAATGAGCAGTTCTTC. Its protein product is CASRRDRVYNEQFF.

This chain joins TRBV2 and TRBJ1-1; D is uncertain. The length of the CDR3 is 15 residues. CDR1 and CDR2 from the germline V gene are SNHLY and FYNNEI. The V gene lost 7 bases and the J gene lost 3 bases, with 18 bases spanning the gap. DNA for the CDR3: TGTGCCAGCAAAGAAAATATAAGGGATTACACTGAAGCTTTCTTT. Translation gives CASKENIRDYTEAFF. Full variable domain (remainder filled in from reference TRBV2 and TRBJ1-1): EPEVTQTPSHQVTQMGQEVILRCVPISNHLYFYWYRQILGQKVEFLVSFYNNEISEKSEIFDDQFSVERPDGSNFTLKIRSTKLEDSAMYFCASKENIRDYTEAFFGQGTRLTVV.

Of note for this clone: Other DNA variants within this sample encode the same CDR3. The chain employs TRBV27 and TRBJ2-3; D remains ambiguous. Germline CDR1 MNHEY, CDR2 SMNVEV (reference sequence). Trimming cost V 1 base and J 2 bases, with 7 bases left between them. The CDR3 sequence is 14 residues long. Here the CDR3 reads CASSLWGSTDTQYF. The CDR3 region has the DNA TGTGCCAGCAGTTTATGGGGATCCACAGATACGCAGTATTTT.

The rearrangement uses TRBV7-2 and TRBJ2-2; 8 bases fit TRBD2. The germline gives CDR1 SGHTA, CDR2 FQGNSA. The junction had 3 bases not matched to a gene; V was cut back by 2 bases and J by 4 bases. This CDR3 spans 15 amino acids. The CDR3 nucleotides are TGTGCCAGCAGCTTAACTAGCGGACCCACCGGGGAGCTGTTTTTT. Its translation: CASSLTSGPTGELFF.

This chain joins TRBV11-2 and TRBJ2-3; 8 bases are shared with TRBD1. This CDR3 is 15 amino acids long. The germline CDR1 and CDR2 sequences are SGHAT and FQNNGV. V was pared by 6 bases and J by 3 bases, with 8 bases of the junction left unmatched. In nucleotides, the CDR3 is TGTGCCAGCAGTCAGGGGGCAATTCGGACAGATACGCAGTATTTT. Its protein product is CASSQGAIRTDTQYF.

The chain couples TRBV5-5 to TRBJ1-2, with D unresolved. The CDR3 length is 14 residues. Per germline, CDR1 SGHKS and CDR2 YYEKEE (reference sequence). Deletions cut 6 bases from V and 8 bases from J, with 20 bases between. For the CDR3, the DNA is TGTGCCAGCACCCTCCCCCAGATCCTTGGGGGCTACACCTTC. Its translation is CASTLPQILGGYTF.

This clone was counted once. This same CDR3 is encoded by further DNA sequences in the sample. This sequence joins TRBV7-8 and TRBJ2-7, with TRBD1 identical over 7 bases. Germline assignment: CDR1 SGHVS and CDR2 FQNEAQ. The CDR3 totals 13 residues. Germline trimming cut 5 bases from V and 1 base from J; bases unmatched to any gene: 2. For the CDR3, the DNA is TGTGCCAGCAGCCCGGACAGGTCCTACGAGCAGTACTTC. Amino acid sequence: CASSPDRSYEQYF.

The CDR3 loop is CASSQETTSGALVDTQYF. Here the CDR3 DNA reads TGCGCCAGCAGCCAAGAGACGACTAGCGGGGCGTTGGTAGATACGCAGTATTTT. This chain joins TRBV4-3 and TRBJ2-3; 11 bases agree with TRBD2. There are 18 residues in the CDR3. Germline assignment: CDR1 LGHNA and CDR2 YSLEER. V lost 0 bases and J lost 5; bases outside the gene matches: 10.

The gene calls are TRBV28 and TRBJ1-5, with D unresolved. CDR3 length: 13 amino acids. Germline V gene sequence: CDR1 MDHEN, CDR2 SYDVKM. Trimming left V 2 bases short and J 6 bases short, with 8 bases between. CDR3 in amino acids: CASSLLATQPQHF. Written as DNA, the CDR3 is TGTGCCAGCAGTTTACTAGCAACTCAGCCCCAGCATTTT.

This clone has just one count. The sample holds other DNA sequences that translate to the same CDR3. This rearrangement joins TRBV13 to TRBJ1-1; TRBD1 might be the D (5 bases). V was clipped by 3 bases and J by 1 base, with 9 bases between them. CDR3 length: 14 amino acids. Per germline, CDR1 PRHDT and CDR2 FYEKMQ (reference sequence). The CDR3 is CASSLGRGNTEAFF. DNA of the CDR3: TGTGCCAGCAGCTTGGGTAGGGGGAACACTGAAGCTTTCTTT.

The chain links TRBV27 to TRBJ2-7; D is unresolved. Trimming cost V 4 bases and J 0 bases, with 10 bases left between them. Germline CDR1 is MNHEY and CDR2 is SMNVEV (reference sequence). The CDR3 runs to 14 residues. CDR3 in amino acids: CASSSLRNSYEQYF. CDR3 bases: TGTGCCAGCAGTTCCCTCAGAAACTCCTACGAGCAGTACTTC.

The chain recombines TRBV9 with TRBJ2-3, with D hard to call. The CDR3 runs 13 residues. Germline-derived CDR1 and CDR2 are SGDLS and YYNGEE. Trimming cost V 7 bases and J 4 bases, with 13 bases left between them. The CDR3 protein is CASAAHVADTQYF. The CDR3 nucleotides read TGTGCCAGCGCGGCCCACGTGGCAGATACGCAGTATTTT.

The chain combines TRBV28 with TRBJ2-2; 14 bases are shared with TRBD2. The germline CDR1 and CDR2 sequences are MDHEN and SYDVKM. J lost 2 bases, V lost 3 bases, and 5 bases had no gene match. CDR3 length: 18 amino acids. The CDR3 coding sequence is TGTGCCAGCAGTTTCGGGACTAGCGGGAGAGGAAACACCGGGGAGCTGTTTTTT. Translation: CASSFGTSGRGNTGELFF.